This entry features one T cell receptor (beta chain) sequence. Its antigen specificity is not known. Per-base qualities were not stored, and no clone one base away is much larger. The sample has other DNA sequences that encode this CDR3 too. In total, about 650 healthy bone marrow donors made up the cohort. At the time of sampling, every cohort member was nominally healthy, though immune exposures that went unrecorded were likely present. CMV serostatus was recorded as positive for just under 300 and negative for about 50% of the 666 cohort members, whereas no CMV serostatus was recorded for the donor in question. A peripheral blood sample was provided by each donor, and peripheral blood mononuclear cells were used for TCR beta sequencing. The Qiagen DNeasy Blood Extraction Kit was used to extract genomic DNA from the blood cell samples. This specimen belongs to a study of cytomegalovirus exposure and HLA in healthy donors (dated 2017 in TCRdb). A note on the overall study: According to an earlier analysis of 587 of the donors, 200 million or so T cells yielded some 110 million unique TCR beta sequences and approximately 300 Gb of sequence data. The number of typed donors differed by locus: roughly 620-640 for A, B, C, DRB1 and DQB1; 500 to 550 for DQA1; 600 to 610 for DPA1; and roughly 490 for DPB1. An early release covering approximately 600 HLA-typed donors comprised approximately 300 gigabases of sequencing data and roughly 86 million unique TCR sequences. In a later analysis, previously published TCR beta repertoires from 500 to 750 donors were re-analyzed and high-resolution HLA genotyping was added so that TCR occurrence patterns could be studied. Among the 398 genotyped donors, approximately 82% belonged to the genetic ancestry cluster associated with self-reported Caucasian donors. All discovery cohort repertoires had been generated using a single sequencing platform. An earlier analysis of 587 of the donors used high-throughput TCR beta sequencing to judge whether each TCR beta V gene segment behaved as functional or pseudogenic. Because of strong linkage in the cohort, five DR-DQ haplotypes were treated as single units for association and clustering. Among some 400 genotyped donors of the cohort, an average of roughly 230,000 unique TCR beta nucleotide sequences was sequenced per donor, of which approximately 18% were non-productive. To predict cytomegalovirus infection status, the study combined high-throughput TCR immunosequencing, statistical association of individual TCRs with disease status, and machine learning. Class I and class II HLA loci were covered by the typing at four-digit resolution. The aim of the study was to test whether cataloging public T cell receptors could identify signatures of past pathogen exposure. Rather than drawing on any new phenotypic data, the later analysis identified candidate immune exposures from TCR beta sequences and the way those sequences occurred across donors. In a later genetic analysis, genome-wide SNP genotypes for about three fifths of the 666 donors were used, and that subset was treated as a discovery cohort. Using immunosequencing, the study profiled T cell repertoires from about 650 subjects and related those repertoires to cytomegalovirus serostatus. In addition to the first cohort of 650 to 800 subjects, a separate validation cohort of 120 different subjects was used. Donor age, sex, ethnicity and CMV serostatus were compiled together with the repertoire data.

Results and caveats for the whole study, not just this receptor: V-gene and J-gene trimming of TCR beta chains was associated with a missense DCLRE1C variant in a later genetic analysis, and the association was replicated in an independent cohort. In a later genetic analysis, fewer N-insertions in productive TCRs were reported among donors in an Asian-associated ancestry cluster than the roughly 710-donor mean. In a later analysis, most CMV-associated TCR beta chains were found to appear HLA-restricted, with HLA associations seemingly driven largely by CMV exposure. In a later analysis, several top co-occurrence clusters were reported to appear linked to parvovirus B19, influenza, CMV and Epstein-Barr virus. Cytomegalovirus status was reported to be diagnosed by the classifier with high specificity and sensitivity in both the original and validation cohorts. In a later analysis, around 17,000 TCR beta sequences were associated with specific HLA alleles at a false discovery rate of 0.05. The sequencing pipeline was judged likely to have produced a cluster of highly shared sequence variants as a technical artifact. A later analysis found that TCR association rates varied across HLA loci, with DRB1 alleles showing the most associated TCRs and HLA-C alleles the fewest. When HLA alleles, especially DR and DQ, strongly co-occurred, attributing TCR associations to individual alleles was difficult. Because counts were too low, under 20 rarely observed V segments, including chromosome 9 orphons, were left out of the earlier analysis of 587 of the donors. Some IMGT-functional V segments, including TRBV6-2 and TRBV6-3, could not be told apart with the 87-base-pair reads, so those segments were excluded. The study listed approximately 160 TCR beta chains as associated with cytomegalovirus. Because some donors lacked HLA typing at each locus, the association tests relied only on the typed subset. A further reported finding was that TCR beta sequences accurately predicted the HLA-A and HLA-B alleles for most subjects in the first cohort. Correlated functional status among segregating V segments might reflect linkage disequilibrium, but an unknown experimental factor could not be ruled out. Three of the identified cytomegalovirus-associated TCR beta chains were confirmed in vitro to be specific for cytomegalovirus antigens. In an earlier analysis of about 600 of the donors, most TCR beta V segments appeared in productive rearrangements about 87% or about 30% of the time, broadly matching IMGT annotations. Across donors, most TCR sequences were observed very rarely, whereas some public TCRs were present in many individuals. The cohort was sequenced for TCR beta chains only, and without alpha or paired-chain data the features that could be detected were limited. In a later analysis, HLA-associated TCR beta chains were found to be more clonally expanded and to have lower generation probabilities than equally common non-associated chains. Sequencing depth was assumed to be roughly uniform across donors in the presence/absence analyses, though that assumption may not hold. Immune exposure information for the cohort was limited to CMV serostatus. According to the authors, the approach could potentially be generalized to other disease states and immunological phenotypes.

Between the V and J ends, shortened by 11 bases and 0 bases respectively, the junction contains 10 bases. The CDR3 measures 13 amino acids from cysteine to phenylalanine. The only DNA kept is the CDR3, 39 bases in frame from the first base. Sequences MDHEN (CDR1) and SYDVKM (CDR2) are obtained from the germline V gene. The library relied on the immunoSEQ multiplex PCR assay. For the multiplex PCR, a mixture combining 60 forward primers for TCR Vbeta segments and 13 reverse primers for TCR Jbeta segments was used. Amplification of the CDR3 region of rearranged TCR beta genes was performed with a multiplex PCR assay on genomic DNA. The Illumina HiSeq System was used to sequence the amplified TCR beta libraries as 87-base-pair reads. Regarding the original processing steps: Across the 700 or so repertoires, a later analysis counted approximately 75 million unique TCR beta chains, around 11 million of which were shared by at least two donors. A nearest-neighbor algorithm error-corrected the raw reads and collapsed the reads into unique sequences, merging closely related sequences to remove PCR and sequencing errors. CDR3 sequences were aligned to IMGT reference sequences to assign V, D and J gene segments. For a sequence to be retained, at least a six-nucleotide match to both a V gene segment and a J gene segment was required. Rearrangements were called productive when the CDR3 lacked stop codons and stayed in frame with V and J; all others were non-productive. CDR3 was defined by IMGT convention, running from the second conserved V-encoded cysteine to the conserved J-encoded phenylalanine. In an earlier analysis of more than 550 of the donors, sequences lacking an unambiguous match to a single V gene segment were excluded. In an earlier analysis of about 590 of the donors, a V segment was called functional when productive rearrangements were above 56.7%, and segregating when the standard deviation between donors exceeded 5%. A statistical classification framework was developed to diagnose cytomegalovirus status using the catalog of TCR beta chain sequences. In a later analysis, TCR nucleotide sequences were compared against IMGT/GENE-DB human TR gene sequences so that V and J genes could be assigned. The TCRdist pipeline was used in a later analysis to assign CDR3 sequences and most-parsimonious VDJ recombination scenarios. In a later analysis, each TCR beta chain was defined by its CDR3 amino acid sequence together with its V-gene family, and reads lacking a unique V-gene family were excluded. In a later analysis, fewer than 650 highly shared, low-generation-probability nucleotide sequences were removed to address suspected cross-contamination and a sequencing artifact. For each public chain, a later analysis derived a clonal expansion index from normalized ranks of inferred template counts within each repertoire. A later analysis computed generation probabilities with a VDJ recombination model fitted to out-of-frame rearrangements, and checked the results against IGoR. A later analysis scored TCR-TCR, TCR-HLA and TCR-CMV co-occurrence with hypergeometric tests, applying a repertoire-size bias correction to TCR pairs. To estimate false discovery rates, a later analysis permuted the HLA or CMV assignments 20 times. In a later analysis, co-occurring TCRs were grouped using DBSCAN, and TCRdist sequence similarity was added for clustering within HLA-allele-positive subsets. Co-occurrence clustering excluded repertoires with fewer than 30,000 or more than 120,000 public chains, plus five with anomalous nucleotide sharing. TCRdb re-hosts the immuneACCESS table, in-frame sequences only. Its copies lack some clones; in the studies checked, an unresolved V gene accounts for under half of them, and the cause for the rest is not known. The DNA gave D and trimming, while V, J and clone size come from that table. In this sample the table shows some 130,000 clones, about 73% of which occur a single time. The top ten clones comprise about 3% of the sample.

The receptor chain draws on TRBV28 and TRBJ2-2; the D gene is perhaps TRBD1, from 6 matching bases. This clonotype originated in a human donor in good health. Sequenced input: PBMCs. The nucleotides read TGTGCCTCGAGGGGGTCGAACACCGGGGAGCTGTTTTTT. It specifies CASRGSNTGELFF.